This TCR beta chain appears in the sequencing data of a study of regulatory T cells in long-lasting Graves disease. To make TCR beta libraries, researchers used iRepertoire HTBI primers and Arm-PCR of CDR3 regions. Under the authors' procedure: Across the samples, identification revealed 60 to 75 TRBV and 13 to 15 TRBJ segments. TCRdb called the multiplex PCR reads again in MiXCR, with one record for every CDR3 protein. It is TCRdb's table, rather than the study itself, that gives the V and J calls and clone size. The sample contains 400,000 to 650,000 distinct CDR3 sequences, about 16% of which appear only once. On this clonotype: Its antigen is unidentified.

The CDR3 spans 11 residues. The V gene lost 4 bases and the J gene lost 5 bases, with 8 bases spanning the gap. Germline CDR1 and CDR2: SQVTM and ANQGSEA. Overall study results and limits: There were preferences for TRBV28, TRBJ1-2 and TRBJ2-5 in persistent disease. Graves' patients with persistent disease showed TCR diversity lower than patients newly diagnosed.

The time point was: newly diagnosed GD, antithyroid drugs for less than 3 months. Preparation of the TCR library used RNA extracted from PBMCs. The data also belong to a second study, concerning T cells in Graves' hyperthyroidism and ophthalmopathy. That source notes: Graves' hyperthyroidism without ophthalmopathy progression within 18 months was termed stable.

This clonotype was obtained from a middle-aged woman with Graves disease. Sequencing used peripheral blood mononuclear cells (PBMCs), obtained at new diagnosis, from a patient treated with antithyroid drugs. V and J are TRBV29-1 and TRBJ2-5; D uncertain. The CDR3 DNA reads TGCAGCGTTGTCAGGCGGGAGACCCAGTACTTC. This codes for CSVVRRETQYF.